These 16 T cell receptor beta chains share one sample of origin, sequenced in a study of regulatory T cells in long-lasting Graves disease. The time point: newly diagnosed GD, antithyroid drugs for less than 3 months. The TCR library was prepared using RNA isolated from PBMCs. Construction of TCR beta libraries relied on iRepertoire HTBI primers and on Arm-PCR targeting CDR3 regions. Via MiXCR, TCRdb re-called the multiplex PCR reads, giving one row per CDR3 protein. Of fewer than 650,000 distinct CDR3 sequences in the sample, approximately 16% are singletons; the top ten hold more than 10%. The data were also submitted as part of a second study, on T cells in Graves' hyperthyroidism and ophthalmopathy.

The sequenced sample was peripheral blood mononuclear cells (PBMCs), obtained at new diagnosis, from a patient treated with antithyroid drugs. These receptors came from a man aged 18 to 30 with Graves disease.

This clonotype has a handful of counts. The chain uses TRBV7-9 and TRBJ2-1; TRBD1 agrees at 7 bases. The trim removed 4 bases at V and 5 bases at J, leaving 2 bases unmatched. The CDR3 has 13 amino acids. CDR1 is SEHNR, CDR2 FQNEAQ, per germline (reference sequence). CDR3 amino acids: CASSSGTDNEQFF. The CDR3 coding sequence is TGTGCCAGCAGCTCAGGGACAGACAATGAGCAGTTCTTC.

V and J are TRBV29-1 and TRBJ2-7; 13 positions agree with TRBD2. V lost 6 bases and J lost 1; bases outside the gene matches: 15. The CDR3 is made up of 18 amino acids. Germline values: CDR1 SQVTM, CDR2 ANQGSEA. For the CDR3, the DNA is TGCAGCGTCTTATGGACTAGCGGGAGCTCCCAGGGGTCCTACGAGCAGTACTTC. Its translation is CSVLWTSGSSQGSYEQYF.

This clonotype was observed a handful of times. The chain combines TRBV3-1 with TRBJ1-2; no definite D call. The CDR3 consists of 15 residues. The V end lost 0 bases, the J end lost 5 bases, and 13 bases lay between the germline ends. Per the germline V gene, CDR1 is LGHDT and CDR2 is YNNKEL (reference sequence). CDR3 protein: CASSQDRAVRYGYTF. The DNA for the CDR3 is TGTGCCAGCAGCCAAGATCGGGCAGTTCGGTATGGCTACACCTTC.

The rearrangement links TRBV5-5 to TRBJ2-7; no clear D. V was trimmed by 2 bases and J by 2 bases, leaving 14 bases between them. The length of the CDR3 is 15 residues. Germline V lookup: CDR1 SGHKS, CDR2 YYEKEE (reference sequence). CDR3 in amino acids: CASSLHRGNAYEQYF. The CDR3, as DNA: TGTGCCAGCAGCTTACACCGAGGAAATGCCTACGAGCAGTACTTC. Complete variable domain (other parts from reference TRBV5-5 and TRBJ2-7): DAGVTQSPTHLIKTRGQQVTLRCSPISGHKSVSWYQQVLGQGPQFIFQYYEKEERGRGNFPDRFSARQFPNYSSELNVNALLLGDSALYLCASSLHRGNAYEQYFGPGTRLTVT.

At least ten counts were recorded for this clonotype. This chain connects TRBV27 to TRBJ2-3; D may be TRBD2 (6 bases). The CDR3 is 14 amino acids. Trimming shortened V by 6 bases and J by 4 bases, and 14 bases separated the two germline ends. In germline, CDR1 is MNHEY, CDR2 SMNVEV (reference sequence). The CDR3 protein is CASRDGGSPDTQYF. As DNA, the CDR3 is TGTGCCAGCAGGGACGGAGGGAGCCCAGATACGCAGTATTTT.

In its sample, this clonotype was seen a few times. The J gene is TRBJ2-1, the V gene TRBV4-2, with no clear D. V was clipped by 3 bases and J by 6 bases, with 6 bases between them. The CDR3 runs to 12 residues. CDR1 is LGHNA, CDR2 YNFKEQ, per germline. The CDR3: CASSQESNEQFF. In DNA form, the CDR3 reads TGTGCCAGCAGCCAGGAAAGCAATGAGCAGTTCTTC.

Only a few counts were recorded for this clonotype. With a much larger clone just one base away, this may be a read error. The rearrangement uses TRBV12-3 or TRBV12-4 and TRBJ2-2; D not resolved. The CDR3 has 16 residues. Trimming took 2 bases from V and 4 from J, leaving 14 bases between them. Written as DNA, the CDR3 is TGTGCCAGCAGTTTATCCAGCAATTGGAGCACCGGGGAGCTGTTTTTT. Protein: CASSLSSNWSTGELFF.

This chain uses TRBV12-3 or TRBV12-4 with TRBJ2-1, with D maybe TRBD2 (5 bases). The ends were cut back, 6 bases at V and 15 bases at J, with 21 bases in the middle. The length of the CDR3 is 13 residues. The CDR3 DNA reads TGTGCCAGCAGCCCTCCTGAGCGGCTGGGTATGTTCTTC. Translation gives CASSPPERLGMFF.

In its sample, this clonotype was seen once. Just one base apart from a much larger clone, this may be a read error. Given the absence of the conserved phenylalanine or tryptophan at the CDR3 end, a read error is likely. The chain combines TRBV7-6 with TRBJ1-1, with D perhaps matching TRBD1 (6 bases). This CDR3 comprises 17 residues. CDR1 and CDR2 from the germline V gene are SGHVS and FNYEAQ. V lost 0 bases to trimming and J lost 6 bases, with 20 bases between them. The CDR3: CASSLAPGGAAGSEAFL. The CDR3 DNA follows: TGTGCCAGCAGCTTAGCCCCCGGGGGCGCCGCAGGATCTGAAGCTTTCTTA.

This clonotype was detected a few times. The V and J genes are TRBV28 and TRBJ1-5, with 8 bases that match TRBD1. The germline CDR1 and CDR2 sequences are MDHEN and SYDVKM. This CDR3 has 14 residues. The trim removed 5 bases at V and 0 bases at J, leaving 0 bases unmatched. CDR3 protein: CASSQGASNQPQHF. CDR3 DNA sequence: TGTGCCAGCAGTCAGGGGGCTAGCAATCAGCCCCAGCATTTT.

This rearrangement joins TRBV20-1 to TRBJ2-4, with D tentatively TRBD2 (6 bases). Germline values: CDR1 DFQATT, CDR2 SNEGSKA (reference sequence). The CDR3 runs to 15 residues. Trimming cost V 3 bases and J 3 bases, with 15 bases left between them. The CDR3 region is CSARSGGIVKNIQYF. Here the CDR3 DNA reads TGCAGTGCTAGGAGTGGGGGGATCGTCAAAAACATTCAGTACTTC.

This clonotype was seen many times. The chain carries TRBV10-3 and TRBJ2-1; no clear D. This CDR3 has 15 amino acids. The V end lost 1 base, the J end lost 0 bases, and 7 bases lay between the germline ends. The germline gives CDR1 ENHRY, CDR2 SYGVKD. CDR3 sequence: CAISELRSSYNEQFF. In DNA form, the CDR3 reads TGTGCCATCAGTGAGTTACGGAGCTCCTACAATGAGCAGTTCTTC.

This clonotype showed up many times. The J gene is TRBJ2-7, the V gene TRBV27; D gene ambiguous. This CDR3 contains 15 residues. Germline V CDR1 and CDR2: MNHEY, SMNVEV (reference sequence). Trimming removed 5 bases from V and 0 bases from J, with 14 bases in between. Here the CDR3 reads CASSTDGQSSYEQYF. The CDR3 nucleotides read TGTGCCAGCAGTACTGACGGGCAGAGCTCCTACGAGCAGTACTTC.

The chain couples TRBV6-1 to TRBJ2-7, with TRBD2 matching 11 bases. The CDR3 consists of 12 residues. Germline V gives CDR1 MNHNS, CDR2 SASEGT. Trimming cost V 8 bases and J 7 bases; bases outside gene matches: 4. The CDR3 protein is CASQRLAGEQYF. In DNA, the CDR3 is TGTGCCAGCCAGCGACTAGCGGGGGAGCAGTACTTC.

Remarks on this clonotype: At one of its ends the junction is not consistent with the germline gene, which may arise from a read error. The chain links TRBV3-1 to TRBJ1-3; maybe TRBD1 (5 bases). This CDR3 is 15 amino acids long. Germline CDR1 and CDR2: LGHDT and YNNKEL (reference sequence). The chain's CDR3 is CVSTPGGFSGNTIYF. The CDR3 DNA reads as TGTGTCAGCACCCCCGGGGGGTTCTCTGGAAACACCATATATTTT.

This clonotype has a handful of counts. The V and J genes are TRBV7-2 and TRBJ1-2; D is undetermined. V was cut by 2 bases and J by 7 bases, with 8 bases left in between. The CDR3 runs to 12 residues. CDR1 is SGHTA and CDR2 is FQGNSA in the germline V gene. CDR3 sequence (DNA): TGTGCCAGCAGCTTATTTCGAGGTGGCTACACCTTC. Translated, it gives CASSLFRGGYTF.